This TCR beta chain came from a study of shared clonotypes between healthy human individuals (dated by TCRdb to 2020 to 2021). Background on the whole study: Two women and a few men aged 18 to 49 years were included in the cohort. For each donor, CD4 naive and CD4 memory were each run on three plates, CD8 naive on two plates, and CD8 memory on one plate. To estimate repertoire size and how much clonotypes are shared between individuals, the study performed deep sequencing of blood TCR repertoires from a handful of healthy adults. Libraries were prepared and TCR repertoires were sequenced by different laboratories using diverse techniques, in order to increase sequencing depth and limit assay-specific biases. Leukapheresis yielded between about 0.94 and 8.9 billion PBMCs per donor. The study at large found these results: Naive subsets generally had larger estimated clonotype richness than memory subsets did. Pairwise subsampling led to the expectation that sequencing depth would affect the degree of clonotype sharing among donors. Rarefaction of sorted-subset datasets indicated incomplete sequencing despite the large sequencing depth. Compared with non-shared clonotypes, the clonotypes found in all four sorted-subset donors had higher generation probabilities. Approximately 5% of naive CD4, around 3.6% of naive CD8, about 2.1% of memory CD4, and around 0.42% of memory CD8 clonotypes were shared across several donors. Sampling was restricted to blood, and TCR repertoires in tissues likely differ from the TCR repertoires found in blood. The small number of donors limited the genetic and exposure-history diversity represented.

Spanning cysteine to phenylalanine, the CDR3 consists of 14 amino acids. The CDR3 DNA has 42 bases and is translated from base 1. Comments on this clone: The antigen it recognizes is unknown. Base qualities are missing; no much larger clone stands one base away.

The donors were healthy, HIV-negative adults with no recently reported acute infections or vaccinations. Every donor was a Caucasian adult living in Nashville, Tennessee, USA. CD4+ T cells were enriched through magnetic negative selection, after which naive cells were positively selected on CD45RA and the remaining negative fraction served as the memory subset. Blood was collected by leukapheresis, and PBMCs were isolated by Ficoll-Histopaque density gradient centrifugation and then cryopreserved in liquid nitrogen vapor phase. Analytical flow cytometry was used to check the purity and quantity of every magnetically sorted T cell population. Each sorted fraction had its genomic DNA isolated and then quantified by UV absorbance on a Nanodrop 2000c. TCR CDR3 regions were amplified from genomic DNA by multiplex PCR using the deep immunoSEQ assay. Genomic DNA extracted from each cell subset was distributed evenly over all wells of several immunoSEQ 96-well plates, and each plate served as one replicate. Each replicate PCR for sorted subsets received around 0.2 ug genomic DNA, equal to 30,000 or so T cell genomes. The purified libraries were quantified using a Qubit 3.0 fluorometer, sized with a Bioanalyzer 2100, and then quantified again using the KAPA Library Quantification kit. Each immunoSEQ 96-well plate was sequenced on its own single-read 150-cycle Illumina NextSeq 550 flow cell. The original methods were these. Because only junctional sequences without quality scores were contained in the immunoSEQ output, filtering matching that applied to full-length reads could not be performed. Sequences were annotated with PyIR, a Python wrapper for IgBLAST v1.9, using IMGT germline references to assign V/J genes and CDR3. Any read was removed if the V/J assignment was weak (E-value above 1e-6), the CDR3 was missing, or the read contained stop codons, out-of-frame junctions, or ambiguous translated residues. A V3J clonotype was defined by an identical inferred V gene, J gene, and CDR3 amino acid sequence. Percentage overlap between repertoires was calculated by dividing the number of shared unique clonotypes by the size of the smaller repertoire. RTK rarefaction, the Chao1 estimator, and Recon v2.1 estimates of unobserved clonotypes were used to assess repertoire richness. Generation probabilities were computed with OLGA for all TCRbeta clonotypes obtained by the gDNA method from several donors. This immuneACCESS table, as held by TCRdb, lists in-frame sequences with V and J called but not all clones. Of the missing ones, under half trace to an unresolved V gene in checked studies; the others have no known cause. V and J calls and clone size are those listed in that table; D and trimming were worked out from the DNA. Recorded for this sample are under 1,900,000 clones; around 98.5% of them occurred a single time. The top ten clonotypes cover 0.36% of the sample.

This chain joins TRBV1 to TRBJ1-5. TRBV1 is a recognized pseudogene. Sample: naive CD4+ T cells sorted from blood. Interpreted using the paper, the cell subset or site label stands for: CD45RA+ positively selected. The source is a man aged 25-45 years in good health. The bases read TGCACCAGCAGCCCCTTTCAAGGGTATCAGCCCCAGCATTTT. Translation gives CTSSPFQGYQPQHF.